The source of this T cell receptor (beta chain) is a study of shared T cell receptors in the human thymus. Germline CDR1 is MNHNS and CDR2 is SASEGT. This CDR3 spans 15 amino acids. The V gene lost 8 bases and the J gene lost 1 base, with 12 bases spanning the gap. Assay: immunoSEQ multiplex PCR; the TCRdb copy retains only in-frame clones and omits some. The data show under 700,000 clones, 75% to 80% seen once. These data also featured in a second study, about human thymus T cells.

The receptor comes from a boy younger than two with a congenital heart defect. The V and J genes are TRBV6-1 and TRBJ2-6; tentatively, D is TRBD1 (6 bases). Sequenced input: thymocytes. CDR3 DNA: TGTGCCAGCGCAACCGGGACATCTGGGGCCAACGTCCTGACTTTC. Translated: CASATGTSGANVLTF.